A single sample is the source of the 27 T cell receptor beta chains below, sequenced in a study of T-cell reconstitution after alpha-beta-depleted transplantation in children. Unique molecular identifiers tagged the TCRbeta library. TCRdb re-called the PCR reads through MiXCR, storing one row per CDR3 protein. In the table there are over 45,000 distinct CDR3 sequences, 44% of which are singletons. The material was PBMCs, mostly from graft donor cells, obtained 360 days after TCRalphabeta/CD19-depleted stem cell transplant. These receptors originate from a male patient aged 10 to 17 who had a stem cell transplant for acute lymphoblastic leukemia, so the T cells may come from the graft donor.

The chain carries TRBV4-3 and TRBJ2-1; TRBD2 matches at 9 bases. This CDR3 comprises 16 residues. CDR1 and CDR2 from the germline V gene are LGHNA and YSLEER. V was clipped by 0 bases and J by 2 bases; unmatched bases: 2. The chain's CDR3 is CASSQDSGSAYNEQFF. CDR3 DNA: TGCGCCAGCAGCCAAGATAGCGGGAGCGCCTACAATGAGCAGTTCTTC.

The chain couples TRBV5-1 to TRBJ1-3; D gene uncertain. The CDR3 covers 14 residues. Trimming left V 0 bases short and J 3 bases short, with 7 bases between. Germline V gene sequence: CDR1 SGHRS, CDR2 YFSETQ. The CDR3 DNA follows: TGCGCCAGCAGCTTGGACGGATATGGAAACACCATATATTTT. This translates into CASSLDGYGNTIYF. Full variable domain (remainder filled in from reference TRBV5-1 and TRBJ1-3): KAGVTQTPRYLIKTRGQQVTLSCSPISGHRSVSWYQQTPGQGLQFLFEYFSETQRNKGNFPGRFSGRQFSNSRSEMNVSTLELGDSALYLCASSLDGYGNTIYFGEGSWLTVV.

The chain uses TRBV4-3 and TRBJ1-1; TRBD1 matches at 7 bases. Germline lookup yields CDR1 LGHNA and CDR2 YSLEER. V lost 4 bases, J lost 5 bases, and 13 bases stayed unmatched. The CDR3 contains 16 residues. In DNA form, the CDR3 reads TGCGCCAGCAGCCGGGGGGACAGACCCAGAGGGACTGAAGCTTTCTTT. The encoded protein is CASSRGDRPRGTEAFF.

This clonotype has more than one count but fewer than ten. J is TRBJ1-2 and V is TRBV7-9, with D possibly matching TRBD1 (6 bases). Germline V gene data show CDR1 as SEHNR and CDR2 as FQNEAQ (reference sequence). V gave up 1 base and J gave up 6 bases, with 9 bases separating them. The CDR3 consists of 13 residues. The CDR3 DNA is TGTGCCAGCAGCTTAGTGGACAGACATGGCTACACCTTC. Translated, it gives CASSLVDRHGYTF.

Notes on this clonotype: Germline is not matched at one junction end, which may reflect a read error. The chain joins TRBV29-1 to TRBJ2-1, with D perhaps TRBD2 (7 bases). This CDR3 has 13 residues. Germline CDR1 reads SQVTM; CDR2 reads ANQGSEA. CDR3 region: CSLEGGSYNEQFF. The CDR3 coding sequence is TGCAGCCTTGAGGGGGGGTCCTACAATGAGCAGTTCTTC.

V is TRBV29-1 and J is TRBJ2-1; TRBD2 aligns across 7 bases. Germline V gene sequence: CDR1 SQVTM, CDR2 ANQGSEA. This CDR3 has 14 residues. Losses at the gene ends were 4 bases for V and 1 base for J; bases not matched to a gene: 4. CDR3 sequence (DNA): TGCAGCGTTGTGACTAGCAGATCCTACAATGAGCAGTTCTTC. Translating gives CSVVTSRSYNEQFF.

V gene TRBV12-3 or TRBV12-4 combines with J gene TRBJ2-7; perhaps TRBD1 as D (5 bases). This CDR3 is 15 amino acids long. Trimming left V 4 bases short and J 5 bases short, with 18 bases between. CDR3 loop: CASSYGALDENEQYF. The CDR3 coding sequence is TGTGCCAGCAGTTATGGGGCCCTCGACGAGAACGAGCAGTACTTC.

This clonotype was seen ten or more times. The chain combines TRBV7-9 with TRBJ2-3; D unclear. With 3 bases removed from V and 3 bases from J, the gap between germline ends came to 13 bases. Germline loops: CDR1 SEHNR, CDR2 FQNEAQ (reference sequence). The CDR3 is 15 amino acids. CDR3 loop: CASSFLTPSTDTQYF. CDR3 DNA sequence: TGTGCCAGCAGCTTTCTCACACCTTCTACAGATACGCAGTATTTT.

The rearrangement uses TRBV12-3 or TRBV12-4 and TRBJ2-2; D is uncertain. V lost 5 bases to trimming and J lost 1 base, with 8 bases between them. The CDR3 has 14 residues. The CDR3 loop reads CASSTGENTGELFF. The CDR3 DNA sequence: TGTGCCAGCAGTACTGGGGAGAACACCGGGGAGCTGTTTTTT.

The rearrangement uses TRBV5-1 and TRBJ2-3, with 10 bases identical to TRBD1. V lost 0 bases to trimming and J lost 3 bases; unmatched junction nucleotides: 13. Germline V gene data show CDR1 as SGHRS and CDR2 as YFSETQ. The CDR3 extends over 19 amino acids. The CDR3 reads CASSLAGILGQGMTDTQYF. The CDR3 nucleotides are TGCGCCAGCAGCTTGGCCGGGATTCTGGGACAGGGGATGACAGATACGCAGTATTTT.

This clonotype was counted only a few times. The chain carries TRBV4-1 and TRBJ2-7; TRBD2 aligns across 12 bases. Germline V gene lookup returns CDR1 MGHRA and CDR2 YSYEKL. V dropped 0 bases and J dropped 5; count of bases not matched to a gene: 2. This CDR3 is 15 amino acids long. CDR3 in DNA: TGCGCCAGCAGCCAAGATCGACTAGCGGGGGACGAGCAGTACTTC. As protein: CASSQDRLAGDEQYF.

The CDR3 loop reads CASKTGGPEETQYF. CDR3 coding DNA: TGTGCCAGCAAAACGGGAGGGCCAGAAGAGACCCAGTACTTC. The chain uses TRBV28 and TRBJ2-5, with 8 bases that match TRBD2. Looked up from germline, CDR1 is MDHEN and CDR2 is SYDVKM. The length of the CDR3 is 14 residues. The junction had 7 bases not matched to a gene; V was cut back by 7 bases and J by 3 bases.

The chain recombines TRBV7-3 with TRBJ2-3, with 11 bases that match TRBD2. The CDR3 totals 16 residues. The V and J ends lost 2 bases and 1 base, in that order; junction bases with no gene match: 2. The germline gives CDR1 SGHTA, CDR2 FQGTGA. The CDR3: CASSLLAGGRTDTQYF. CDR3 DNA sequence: TGTGCCAGCAGCTTACTAGCGGGAGGCCGCACAGATACGCAGTATTTT.

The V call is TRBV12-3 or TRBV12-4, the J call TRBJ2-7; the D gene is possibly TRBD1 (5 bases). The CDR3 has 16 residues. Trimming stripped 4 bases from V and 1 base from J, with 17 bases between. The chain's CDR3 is CASSSSFGGQSYEQYF. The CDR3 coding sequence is TGTGCCAGCAGTTCATCCTTCGGCGGACAATCCTACGAGCAGTACTTC.

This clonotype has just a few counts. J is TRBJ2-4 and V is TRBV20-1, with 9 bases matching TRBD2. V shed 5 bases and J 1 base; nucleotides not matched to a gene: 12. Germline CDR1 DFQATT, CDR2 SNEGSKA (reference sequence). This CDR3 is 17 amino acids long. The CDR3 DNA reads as TGCAGTGCTGTAACCATAGCGGGAGAGGGGGCCAAAAACATTCAGTACTTC. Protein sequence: CSAVTIAGEGAKNIQYF.

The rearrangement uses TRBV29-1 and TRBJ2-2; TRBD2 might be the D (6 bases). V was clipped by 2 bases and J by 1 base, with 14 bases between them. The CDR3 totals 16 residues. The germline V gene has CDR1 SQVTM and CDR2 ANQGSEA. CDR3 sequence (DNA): TGCAGCGTTGAAATATTAGGAGGGCGGAACACCGGGGAGCTGTTTTTT. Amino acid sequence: CSVEILGGRNTGELFF.

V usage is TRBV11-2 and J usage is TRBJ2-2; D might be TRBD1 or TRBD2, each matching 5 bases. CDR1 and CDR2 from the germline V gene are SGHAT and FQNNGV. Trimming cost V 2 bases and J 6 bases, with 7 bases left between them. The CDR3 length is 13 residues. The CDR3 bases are TGTGCCAGCAGCTTAAGGGGAGCCGGGGAGCTGTTTTTT. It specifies CASSLRGAGELFF.

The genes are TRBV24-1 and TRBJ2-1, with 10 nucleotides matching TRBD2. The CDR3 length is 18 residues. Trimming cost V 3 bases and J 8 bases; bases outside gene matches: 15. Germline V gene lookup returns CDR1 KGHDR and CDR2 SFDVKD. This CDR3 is CATSDDSSGGAYGDEQFF. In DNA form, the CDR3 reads TGTGCCACCAGTGATGATTCTAGCGGGGGCGCCTACGGGGATGAGCAGTTCTTC.

The CDR3 DNA follows: TGTGCCAGCAGCGAGGGGGGGGCAACTGAAGCTTTCTTT. It codes for CASSEGGATEAFF. The genes are TRBV25-1 and TRBJ1-1; possible D gene TRBD1, 6 bases. Germline lookup yields CDR1 MGHDK and CDR2 SYGVNS. CDR3 length: 13 amino acids. Trimming left V 6 bases short and J 5 bases short, with 13 bases between. Looking up the rest from reference TRBV25-1 and TRBJ1-1 gives the full variable domain: EADIYQTPRYLVIGTGKKITLECSQTMGHDKMYWYQQDPGMELHLIHYSYGVNSTEKGDLSSESTVSRIRTEHFPLTLESARPSHTSQYLCASSEGGATEAFFGQGTRLTVV.

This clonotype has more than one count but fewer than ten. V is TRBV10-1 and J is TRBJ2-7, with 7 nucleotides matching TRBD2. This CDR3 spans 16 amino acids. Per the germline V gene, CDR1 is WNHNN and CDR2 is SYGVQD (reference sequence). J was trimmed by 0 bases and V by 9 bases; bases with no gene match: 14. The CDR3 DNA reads TGCGCCAGTAATGTCTATGTAGCGGGCCCCTCCTACGAGCAGTACTTC. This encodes CASNVYVAGPSYEQYF.

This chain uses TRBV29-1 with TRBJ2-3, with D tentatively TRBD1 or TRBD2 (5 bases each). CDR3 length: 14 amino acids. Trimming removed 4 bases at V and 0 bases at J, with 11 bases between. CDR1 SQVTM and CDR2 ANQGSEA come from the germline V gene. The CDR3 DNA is TGCAGCGTTGGGGACCACGGTAGCACAGATACGCAGTATTTT. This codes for CSVGDHGSTDTQYF.

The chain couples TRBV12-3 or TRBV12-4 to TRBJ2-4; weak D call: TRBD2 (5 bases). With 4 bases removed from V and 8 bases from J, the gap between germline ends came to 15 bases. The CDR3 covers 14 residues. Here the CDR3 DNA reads TGTGCCAGCAGTTACCGGAGAGGGAAGGACATTCAGTACTTC. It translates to CASSYRRGKDIQYF.

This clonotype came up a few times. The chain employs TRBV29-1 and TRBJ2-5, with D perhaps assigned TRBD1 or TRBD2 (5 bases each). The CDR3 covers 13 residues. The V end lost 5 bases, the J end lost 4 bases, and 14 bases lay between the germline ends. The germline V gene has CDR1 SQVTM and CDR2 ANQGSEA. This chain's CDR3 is CSVRGVGTETQYF. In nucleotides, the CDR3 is TGCAGCGTTAGGGGAGTCGGAACAGAGACCCAGTACTTC.

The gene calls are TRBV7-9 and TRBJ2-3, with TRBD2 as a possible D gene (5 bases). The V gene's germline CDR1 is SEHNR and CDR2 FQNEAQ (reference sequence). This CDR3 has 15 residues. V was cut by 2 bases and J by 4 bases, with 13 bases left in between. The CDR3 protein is CASSLMGSLPDTQYF. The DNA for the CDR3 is TGTGCCAGCAGCTTAATGGGGAGCCTCCCAGATACGCAGTATTTT.

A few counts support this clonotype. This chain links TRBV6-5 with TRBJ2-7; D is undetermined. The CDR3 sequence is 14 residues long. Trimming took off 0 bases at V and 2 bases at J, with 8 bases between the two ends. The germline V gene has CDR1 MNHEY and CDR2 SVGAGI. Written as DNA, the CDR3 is TGTGCCAGCAGTTACTCGCCAGGACCCTACGAGCAGTACTTC. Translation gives CASSYSPGPYEQYF.

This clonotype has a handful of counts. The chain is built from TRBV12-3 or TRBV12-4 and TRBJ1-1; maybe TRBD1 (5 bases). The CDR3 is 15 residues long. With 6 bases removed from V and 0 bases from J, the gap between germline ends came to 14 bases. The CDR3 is CASRRGLALNTEAFF. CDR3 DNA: TGTGCCAGCAGGCGGGGGTTGGCGCTGAACACTGAAGCTTTCTTT.

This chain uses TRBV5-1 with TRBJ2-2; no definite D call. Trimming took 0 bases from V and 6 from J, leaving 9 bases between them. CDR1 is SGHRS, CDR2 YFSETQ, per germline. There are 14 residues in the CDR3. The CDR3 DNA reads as TGCGCCAGCAGCTTGGCCAGGCTGTCCGGGGAGCTGTTTTTT. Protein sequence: CASSLARLSGELFF.